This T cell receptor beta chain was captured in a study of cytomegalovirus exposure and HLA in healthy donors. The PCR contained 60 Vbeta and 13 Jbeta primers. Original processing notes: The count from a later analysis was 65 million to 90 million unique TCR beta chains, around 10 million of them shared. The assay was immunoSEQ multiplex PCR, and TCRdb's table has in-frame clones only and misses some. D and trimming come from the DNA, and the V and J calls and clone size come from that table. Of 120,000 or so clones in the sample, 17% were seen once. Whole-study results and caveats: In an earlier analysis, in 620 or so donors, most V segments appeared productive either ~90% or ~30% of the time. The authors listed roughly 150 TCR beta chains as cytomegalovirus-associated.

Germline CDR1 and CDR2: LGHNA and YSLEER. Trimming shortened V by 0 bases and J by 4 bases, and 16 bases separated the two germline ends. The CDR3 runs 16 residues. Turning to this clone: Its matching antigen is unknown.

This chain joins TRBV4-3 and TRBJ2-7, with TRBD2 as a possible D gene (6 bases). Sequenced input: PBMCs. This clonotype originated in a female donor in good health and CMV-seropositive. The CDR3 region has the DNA TGCGCCAGCAGCCAAGATCCCCAAAGCCGGGAGTACGAGCAGTACTTC. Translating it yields CASSQDPQSREYEQYF.